One and the same sample provided the 23 T cell receptor beta chains below, sequenced in a study of response to subunit inactivated influenza vaccine. TCRdb used MiXCR to reprocess the RT-PCR reads, holding one entry per CDR3 protein. The top ten clones hold 10% to 13% of a sample with a few hundred thousand distinct CDR3 sequences, roughly 20% of them seen once. This specimen was PBMCs from blood, taken less than 22 months after vaccination. These receptor sequences come from a man aged 50 to 69 who received an inactivated influenza vaccine.

Only a few counts were recorded for this clonotype. The rearrangement joins TRBV4-3 to TRBJ2-1; 8 positions match TRBD2. The CDR3 consists of 17 residues. Trimming cost V 0 bases and J 8 bases; bases outside gene matches: 12. From germline, CDR1 is LGHNA and CDR2 YSLEER. The CDR3 nucleotides read TGCGCCAGCAGCCAAGATCGGGGCGGGAGGTCCGGGGATGAGCAGTTCTTC. It translates to CASSQDRGGRSGDEQFF.

V gene TRBV12-3 or TRBV12-4 combines with J gene TRBJ1-2, with TRBD1 matching 7 bases. After removal of 7 bases from V and 8 bases from J, the junction contained 10 bases not matched to a gene. This CDR3 has 13 residues. The CDR3 sequence: CASTQTGQYGYTF. For the CDR3, the DNA is TGTGCCAGCACCCAGACAGGGCAGTACGGCTACACCTTC.

This clonotype was observed a few times. This chain joins TRBV30 and TRBJ1-2; the D gene is possibly TRBD1 (5 bases). The ends were cut back, 3 bases at V and 2 bases at J, with 7 bases in the middle. The germline CDR1 and CDR2 sequences are GTSNPN and SVGIG (reference sequence). The CDR3 is 12 amino acids. The CDR3 loop reads CAWRTANYGYTF. The CDR3 DNA follows: TGTGCCTGGAGGACAGCGAACTATGGCTACACCTTC.

This clonotype was found a few times. V and J are TRBV5-1 and TRBJ2-7; 7 nucleotides match TRBD1. The CDR3 runs to 14 residues. Germline CDR1 and CDR2: SGHRS and YFSETQ. V lost 2 bases and J lost 0; bases outside the gene matches: 2. The CDR3 DNA is TGCGCCAGCAGCTTTGGGACAGACTCCTACGAGCAGTACTTC. Translation: CASSFGTDSYEQYF. The full variable domain, completed using reference TRBV5-1 and TRBJ2-7, is KAGVTQTPRYLIKTRGQQVTLSCSPISGHRSVSWYQQTPGQGLQFLFEYFSETQRNKGNFPGRFSGRQFSNSRSEMNVSTLELGDSALYLCASSFGTDSYEQYFGPGTRLTVT.

Only a few counts were recorded for this clonotype. The V call is TRBV5-1, the J call TRBJ2-1; 7 nucleotides match TRBD2. This CDR3 spans 16 amino acids. Germline CDR1 is SGHRS and CDR2 is YFSETQ. Unmatched junction bases numbered 8, after V lost 1 base and J lost 4 bases. CDR3 region: CASSLFAGVPYNEQFF. The CDR3 DNA reads as TGCGCCAGCAGCTTGTTTGCGGGGGTTCCGTACAATGAGCAGTTCTTC.

This chain links TRBV20-1 with TRBJ2-3; 8 positions match TRBD2. The V gene's germline CDR1 is DFQATT and CDR2 SNEGSKA (reference sequence). CDR3 size: 14 residues. The V segment lost 5 bases and the J segment 4 bases; nucleotides outside the gene matches: 8. In nucleotides, the CDR3 is TGCAGTGCTCCTCAGCGGGAGAGGGCAGATACGCAGTATTTT. Protein product: CSAPQRERADTQYF.

This chain uses TRBV15 with TRBJ1-5; unclear D gene. The CDR3 sequence is 13 residues long. Germline values: CDR1 LNHNV, CDR2 YYDKDF (reference sequence). V lost 1 base and J 3 bases, leaving 4 bases between the germline ends. The CDR3 loop reads CATSRVLNQPQHF. CDR3 DNA sequence: TGTGCCACCAGCAGAGTTCTCAATCAGCCCCAGCATTTT.

J is TRBJ2-4 and V is TRBV12-3 or TRBV12-4; no firm D call. V was clipped by 3 bases and J by 1 base, with 7 bases between them. The CDR3 extends over 14 amino acids. CDR3 in DNA: TGTGCCAGCAGTTTTTTCGGGGCCAAAAACATTCAGTACTTC. Translating gives CASSFFGAKNIQYF.

The chain employs TRBV20-1 and TRBJ2-1; tentatively, D is TRBD1 (6 bases). Deletions cut 6 bases from V and 4 bases from J, with 19 bases between. This CDR3 has 15 amino acids. The germline CDR1 and CDR2 sequences are DFQATT and SNEGSKA (reference sequence). The CDR3 protein is CSAPARGSPYNEQFF. For the CDR3, the DNA is TGCAGTGCGCCAGCGAGGGGGTCTCCTTACAATGAGCAGTTCTTC.

The chain couples TRBV12-3 or TRBV12-4 to TRBJ1-1, with a weak D call TRBD1 (5 bases). V lost 3 bases, J lost 0 bases, and 11 bases lay in between. This CDR3 contains 15 residues. CDR3 DNA sequence: TGTGCCAGCAGTTTCAGGGTCCCCATGAACACTGAAGCTTTCTTT. It is translated as CASSFRVPMNTEAFF.

This clonotype was observed a handful of times. This sequence joins TRBV4-1 and TRBJ2-3, with a weak D call TRBD1 (5 bases). CDR3 size: 17 residues. The germline V and J ends were trimmed by 1 base and 4 bases, with 18 bases remaining between them. Germline V gene lookup returns CDR1 MGHRA and CDR2 YSYEKL. The CDR3 protein is CASSQGRQSYMPDTQYF. DNA for the CDR3: TGCGCCAGCAGCCAAGGGCGACAGTCCTATATGCCAGATACGCAGTATTTT.

The V gene is TRBV9, the J gene TRBJ2-1, with D perhaps TRBD2 (6 bases). V gave up 2 bases and J gave up 6 bases, with 15 bases separating them. The CDR3 is 15 amino acids. Germline CDR1 and CDR2: SGDLS and YYNGEE. The CDR3 nucleotides read TGTGCCAGCAGCGTCTCGGTGGGGGGTTCCAATGAGCAGTTCTTC. Translated: CASSVSVGGSNEQFF.

This clonotype was counted only a few times. The genes are TRBV5-6 and TRBJ2-3; D is possibly TRBD1 (5 bases). CDR3 size: 13 residues. Trimming removed 1 base at V and 4 bases at J, with 7 bases between. Germline CDR1 is SGHDT and CDR2 is YYEEEE. CDR3 coding DNA: TGTGCCAGCAGCTTGTGGGGCCCAGATACGCAGTATTTT. This encodes CASSLWGPDTQYF.

A note on this clonotype: One junction end does not reproduce the germline sequence, and a read error may be involved. V usage is TRBV12-3 or TRBV12-4 and J usage is TRBJ1-2; no reliable D call. This CDR3 region has 13 residues. The chain's CDR3 is CASSFRVVDGDTF. The CDR3 coding sequence is TGTGCCAGCAGTTTTCGAGTGGTAGATGGCGACACCTTC.

This clonotype was observed a handful of times. Sequence at one end of the junction differs from germline and may be a read error. The rearrangement uses TRBV20-1 and TRBJ1-2; D is ambiguous. The CDR3 has 11 residues. CDR1 is DFQATT, CDR2 SNEGSKA, per germline (reference sequence). The CDR3 sequence is CSASGQNSKFF. CDR3 bases: TGCAGTGCTAGCGGGCAGAATAGTAAATTCTTC.

The CDR3 sequence is CSVDRGTWNEQFF. The DNA for the CDR3 is TGCAGCGTTGACAGGGGAACCTGGAATGAGCAGTTCTTC. The V and J genes are TRBV29-1 and TRBJ2-1; weak D call: TRBD1 (6 bases). Germline V gives CDR1 SQVTM, CDR2 ANQGSEA. V was shortened by 3 bases and J by 7 bases, with 13 bases between the two germline ends. This CDR3 spans 13 amino acids.

The V and J genes are TRBV30 and TRBJ1-6, with a weak D call TRBD1 (6 bases). The germline V gene encodes CDR1 GTSNPN and CDR2 SVGIG (reference sequence). The CDR3 extends over 14 amino acids. Trimming removed 7 bases from V and 6 bases from J, with 16 bases in between. The CDR3 sequence: CASTSGTINSPLHF. The DNA of the CDR3 is TGTGCCTCAACATCCGGGACAATTAATTCACCCCTCCACTTT.

This clonotype was seen a few times. The chain joins TRBV29-1 to TRBJ1-2; D unresolved. The CDR3 spans 15 residues. V shed 0 bases and J shed 0 bases, with 11 bases lying between them. The germline V gene encodes CDR1 SQVTM and CDR2 ANQGSEA. The CDR3 region is CSVEEVPAANYGYTF. The DNA for the CDR3 is TGCAGCGTTGAAGAGGTTCCAGCCGCTAACTATGGCTACACCTTC.

This clonotype was seen only a few times. The chain uses TRBV4-3 and TRBJ2-2, with 9 nucleotides matching TRBD2. Germline loops: CDR1 LGHNA, CDR2 YSLEER. The CDR3 is 18 amino acids. Germline trimming cut 0 bases from V and 4 bases from J; bases unmatched to any gene: 9. DNA for the CDR3: TGCGCCAGCAGCCAAGATGTTCGAGCGGGAGGCCCCACCGGGGAGCTGTTTTTT. As protein: CASSQDVRAGGPTGELFF.

The chain links TRBV5-1 to TRBJ1-5; TRBD1 might be the D (6 bases). From germline, CDR1 is SGHRS and CDR2 YFSETQ. V lost 0 bases and J 6 bases, leaving 16 bases between the germline ends. The CDR3 runs to 16 residues. The CDR3 region is CASSLGPRQVGQPQHF. The CDR3 DNA follows: TGCGCCAGCAGCTTGGGTCCCAGACAGGTCGGTCAGCCCCAGCATTTT.

The rearrangement uses TRBV4-3 and TRBJ2-1; TRBD2 aligns across 8 bases. V was clipped by 0 bases and J by 5 bases; unmatched bases: 6. The CDR3 extends over 16 amino acids. Germline V gene lookup returns CDR1 LGHNA and CDR2 YSLEER. Here the CDR3 DNA reads TGCGCCAGCAGCCAAGAGTCTACTAGCGGCCACAATGAGCAGTTCTTC. Translated, it gives CASSQESTSGHNEQFF.

Here the CDR3 DNA reads TGTGCCAGCAGCGTAGGATTGACTAGCGGGGACTACGAGCAGTACTTC. Translation gives CASSVGLTSGDYEQYF. The V gene is TRBV9, the J gene TRBJ2-7; 11 nucleotides match TRBD2. This CDR3 has 16 residues. Germline lookup yields CDR1 SGDLS and CDR2 YYNGEE. With 0 bases clipped from V and 3 bases from J, the junction kept 5 bases outside the gene matches. The full variable domain, in which reference TRBV9 and TRBJ2-7 provide the parts outside the CDR3, is DSGVTQTPKHLITATGQRVTLRCSPRSGDLSVYWYQQSLDQGLQFLIQYYNGEERAKGNILERFSAQQFPDLHSELNLSSLELGDSALYFCASSVGLTSGDYEQYFGPGTRLTVT.

This clonotype was picked up a small number of times. Written as DNA, the CDR3 is TGTGCCAGCAGTAGTGGAATTAATGAAAAACTGTTTTTT. Its protein is CASSSGINEKLFF. This chain connects TRBV7-9 to TRBJ1-4; D remains ambiguous. V was pared by 6 bases and J by 4 bases, with 9 bases between. The CDR3 length is 13 residues. Germline V CDR1 and CDR2: SEHNR, FQNEAQ (reference sequence).